This T cell receptor beta chain was sequenced for a study of cytotoxic CD8 clonotypes in ibrutinib-treated CLL. At the level of the study: Within the patient group, about a dozen were relapsed/refractory and approximately 14 treatment-naive, and about 17 were IGHV unmutated. Partial responses numbered roughly 25 and complete responses 2; after a median around 68 months, about 14 stayed remitted and roughly twelve progressed. Whole-study results and caveats: At progression, clonality fell back toward baseline after rising at ibrutinib response. Pretreatment clonality was elevated relative to age-matched healthy donors and paralleled circulating CD8+ T-cell counts.

Regarding this clone: The target antigen is unknown.

This table comes from immunoSEQ multiplex PCR, and its TCRdb copy is limited to in-frame clones, with some not included. The sample has 190,000 or so clones, around 70% seen once; the top ten hold 13%. The clonotype comes from a human donor with chronic lymphocytic leukemia. The sequencing used PBMCs, collected after 24 months of ibrutinib treatment.

The CDR3 DNA sequence: TGCAGCGTGCGGGACGGGAGGGGCACAGATACGCAGTATTTT. It codes for CSVRDGRGTDTQYF. This chain uses TRBV29-1 with TRBJ2-3; 8 bases match TRBD2. The CDR3 has 14 amino acids. Germline-derived CDR1 and CDR2 are SQVTM and ANQGSEA. The V segment lost 6 bases and the J segment 1 base; nucleotides outside the gene matches: 6.